This T cell receptor beta chain was obtained from a study of shared clonotypes between healthy human individuals. Study-level information: CD8 memory received one plate per donor, CD8 naive two, CD4 memory three and CD4 naive three.

Of note for this clone: Its antigen is unidentified.

Study observations and caveats: When compared with the clonotypes that were shared by all four sorted-subset donors, the non-shared clonotypes turned out to have lower generation probabilities.

The repertoire was sequenced with immunoSEQ multiplex PCR; TCRdb's copy has only in-frame clones and lacks some. The sample lists a few million clones, about 92% occurring once. CDR1 is SEHNR, CDR2 FQNEAQ, per germline (reference sequence). Trimming removed 5 bases from V and 0 bases from J, with 10 bases in between. CDR3 length equals 14 residues. The chain recombines TRBV7-9 with TRBJ1-1; D unresolved. The sample consisted of naive CD4+ T cells sorted from blood. Described subset: CD45RA+ positively selected. The receptor was isolated from a man younger than 35 in good health. CDR3 residues: CASSVSALNTEAFF. Written as DNA, the CDR3 is TGTGCCAGCAGCGTTTCAGCCCTGAACACTGAAGCTTTCTTT.